This TCR beta chain was captured by sequencing in a study of shared clonotypes between healthy human individuals. Study in general: Donors, aged 18 to 49, were a couple of women and a few men.

The V and J ends lost 0 bases and 0 bases respectively, with 9 bases between them. This CDR3 contains 15 residues. Germline lookup yields CDR1 MNHNY and CDR2 SVGAGI (reference sequence). Around 30,000 T cell genomes, or around 300 ng DNA, went into replicate PCRs of unsorted PBMC. The table came from immunoSEQ multiplex PCR; TCRdb's copy has only in-frame clones and leaves some out. This sample yields about 490,000 clones, of which 81% are seen a single time; more than 9.5% belongs to the top ten. The rearrangement links TRBV6-6 to TRBJ2-7, with D possibly being TRBD1 (5 bases). The sample was PBMCs. The receptor's source is a woman between 40 and 50 years old in good health. Some clones in this sample may be carry-over from other donors' samples. CDR3: CASSYSGQASYEQYF. Written as DNA, the CDR3 is TGTGCCAGCAGTTACTCGGGGCAGGCCTCCTACGAGCAGTACTTC.